These 21 T cell receptor beta chains came from one sample sequenced in a study of T cell responses to AZD1222 COVID-19 vaccine. TCRdb keeps only in-frame clones here, not all; method: immunoSEQ multiplex PCR. The sample records 200,000 to 250,000 clones, 85% to 95% being singletons. The sample here was peripheral blood, taken on day 0 of MenACWY control vaccination. The source is an adult in good health.

The chain recombines TRBV11-2 with TRBJ1-1; D call uncertain. V was cut by 6 bases and J by 4 bases, with 21 bases left in between. CDR1 and CDR2 (germline): SGHAT, FQNNGV. The length of the CDR3 is 16 residues. The CDR3 nucleotides read TGTGCCAGCAGTCCGACGAGTCTAAGGGAAGGCACTGAAGCTTTCTTT. It translates to CASSPTSLREGTEAFF.

The V and J genes are TRBV9 and TRBJ1-4; 9 nucleotides align to TRBD1. V was clipped by 3 bases and J by 5 bases; unmatched bases: 5. Germline CDR1 and CDR2: SGDLS and YYNGEE. The CDR3 sequence is 15 residues long. The CDR3 coding sequence is TGTGCCAGCAGCGCGTCTGGGACAGGGAATGAAAAACTGTTTTTT. Translation gives CASSASGTGNEKLFF.

This chain uses TRBV5-6 with TRBJ1-2, with no clear D. Germline CDR1 is SGHDT and CDR2 is YYEEEE. The CDR3 runs to 11 residues. V gave up 4 bases and J gave up 7 bases, with 8 bases separating them. CDR3: CASSTFSGYTF. For the CDR3, the DNA is TGTGCCAGCAGCACCTTCTCTGGCTACACCTTC.

This chain links TRBV11-2 with TRBJ2-1; D is uncertain. Trimming removed 5 bases from V and 5 bases from J, with 4 bases in between. CDR1 and CDR2 (germline): SGHAT, FQNNGV. The length of the CDR3 is 11 residues. In nucleotides, the CDR3 is TGTGCCAGCAGCGCAAACAATGAGCAGTTCTTC. Its protein is CASSANNEQFF.

The rearrangement uses TRBV5-4 and TRBJ1-2; 7 bases are a match to TRBD1. CDR3 length: 14 amino acids. Germline lookup yields CDR1 SGHNT and CDR2 YYREEE (reference sequence). V was clipped by 6 bases and J by 8 bases; unmatched bases: 13. The CDR3 DNA is TGTGCCAGCATCCCGAGGGAGGGGGCCGGCGGCTACACCTTC. Residues: CASIPREGAGGYTF.

The V call is TRBV4-3, the J call TRBJ2-1; TRBD2 agrees at 10 bases. The germline V gene encodes CDR1 LGHNA and CDR2 YSLEER. CDR3 length: 16 residues. Losses at the gene ends were 3 bases for V and 3 bases for J; bases not matched to a gene: 5. The CDR3 region has the DNA TGCGCCAGCAGCCAGAGTAGCGGGGGGTTCTACAATGAGCAGTTCTTC. It specifies CASSQSSGGFYNEQFF.

This chain connects TRBV19 to TRBJ2-3; D not resolved. There are 11 residues in the CDR3. V was cut by 9 bases and J by 4 bases, with 8 bases left in between. In germline, CDR1 is LNHDA, CDR2 SQIVND (reference sequence). The CDR3 nucleotides are TGTGCCAGGGCCGTGGCAGATACGCAGTATTTT. Translation gives CARAVADTQYF.

V is TRBV19 and J is TRBJ1-1; D is uncertain. The germline V and J ends were trimmed by 9 bases and 1 base, with 9 bases remaining between them. The germline gives CDR1 LNHDA, CDR2 SQIVND (reference sequence). The CDR3 covers 12 residues. CDR3 sequence (DNA): TGTGCCAGCCTTTGGGGGAACACTGAAGCTTTCTTT. This translates into CASLWGNTEAFF.

This sequence joins TRBV30 and TRBJ2-5; D is unclear. The CDR3 totals 12 residues. The V end was cut by 0 bases, the J end by 7 bases, with 9 bases between. Germline values: CDR1 GTSNPN, CDR2 SVGIG (reference sequence). CDR3 amino acids: CAWSVNAGTQYF. Here the CDR3 DNA reads TGTGCCTGGAGTGTTAACGCAGGGACCCAGTACTTC. Filled out from reference TRBV30 and TRBJ2-5, the complete variable domain reads SQTIHQWPATLVQPVGSPLSLECTVEGTSNPNLYWYRQAAGRGLQLLFYSVGIGQISSEVPQNLSASRPQDRQFILSSKKLLLSDSGFYLCAWSVNAGTQYFGPGTRLLVL.

The chain uses TRBV24-1 and TRBJ1-5; 9 nucleotides align to TRBD1. The CDR3 totals 15 residues. Germline loops: CDR1 KGHDR, CDR2 SFDVKD. V lost 5 bases to trimming and J lost 4 bases; unmatched junction nucleotides: 5. In DNA form, the CDR3 reads TGTGCCACCAGTGTTCGCGGGACAGGGAATCAGCCCCAGCATTTT. It is translated as CATSVRGTGNQPQHF.

The V and J genes are TRBV3-1 (or the pseudogene TRBV3-2) and TRBJ1-1; D is perhaps TRBD1 (5 bases). V dropped 0 bases and J dropped 1 base, with 12 bases sitting between them. Germline-derived CDR1 and CDR2 are LGHDT and YNNKEL (reference sequence). The CDR3 has 16 residues. This chain's CDR3 is CASSQELEDRNTEAFF. The CDR3 region has the DNA TGTGCCAGCAGCCAAGAATTAGAAGACAGGAACACTGAAGCTTTCTTT.

The genes are TRBV2 and TRBJ1-5, with D maybe TRBD1 (6 bases). CDR1 is SNHLY and CDR2 is FYNNEI in the germline V gene. This CDR3 is built from 18 residues. Trimming took off 2 bases at V and 3 bases at J, with 20 bases between the two ends. CDR3 in DNA: TGTGCCAGCAGTGAATTTCTTTCCGCGGGACAATACAATCAGCCCCAGCATTTT. Translating it yields CASSEFLSAGQYNQPQHF.

V is TRBV5-8 and J is TRBJ1-5; TRBD1 aligns across 7 bases. Trimming at V came to 3 bases and at J to 0 bases, leaving 3 bases not matched to a gene. Germline V gene lookup returns CDR1 SGHTS and CDR2 YDEGEE. This CDR3 is built from 15 residues. The DNA of the CDR3 is TGTGCCAGCAGCTGGGGACAGACTAGCAATCAGCCCCAGCATTTT. As protein: CASSWGQTSNQPQHF.

This chain connects TRBV7-2 to TRBJ1-5, with unresolved D. V was shortened by 4 bases and J by 5 bases, with 15 bases between the two germline ends. The V gene's germline CDR1 is SGHTA and CDR2 FQGNSA. The CDR3 loop spans 15 amino acids. This CDR3 reads CASSSVGEQHQPQHF. The DNA for the CDR3 is TGTGCCAGCAGCTCCGTTGGGGAGCAACATCAGCCCCAGCATTTT.

Here the CDR3 DNA reads TGTGCCAGCAGGAGGACTAGCGGTTACACCGGGGAGCTGTTTTTT. This translates into CASRRTSGYTGELFF. The chain joins TRBV2 to TRBJ2-2; 10 nucleotides align to TRBD2. The CDR3 length is 15 residues. Germline lookup yields CDR1 SNHLY and CDR2 FYNNEI. With V trimmed by 6 bases and J by 3 bases, 4 bases remained unmatched.

The chain combines TRBV7-2 with TRBJ1-4, with TRBD1 matching 9 bases. With V trimmed by 5 bases and J by 4 bases, 2 bases remained unmatched. Germline CDR1 and CDR2: SGHTA and FQGNSA. The CDR3 covers 14 residues. The CDR3 nucleotides are TGTGCCAGCAGCCGGGGACAGGGTAATGAAAAACTGTTTTTT. Its translation is CASSRGQGNEKLFF.

The V gene is TRBV5-1, the J gene TRBJ2-7; 10 bases are a match to TRBD1. The CDR3 is 17 residues long. Looked up from germline, CDR1 is SGHRS and CDR2 is YFSETQ. The J segment lost 2 bases and the V segment lost 4 bases, leaving 12 bases of the junction unmatched. In nucleotides, the CDR3 is TGCGCCAGCAGCCGAACTCCCCGCGGGACAGGGGCCTACGAGCAGTACTTC. Translation: CASSRTPRGTGAYEQYF.

Regarding this clone: Other nucleotide sequences from this sample produce the same CDR3. The V and J genes are TRBV3-1 (or the pseudogene TRBV3-2) and TRBJ1-2; TRBD1 aligns across 10 bases. The CDR3 extends over 15 amino acids. The J segment lost 2 bases and the V segment lost 1 base, leaving 1 base of the junction unmatched. CDR1 is LGHDT and CDR2 is YNNKEL in the germline V gene (reference sequence). The CDR3: CASSQGTGGNYGYTF. CDR3 in DNA: TGTGCCAGCAGCCAAGGGACAGGGGGGAACTATGGCTACACCTTC.

The chain joins TRBV29-1 to TRBJ1-1, with D perhaps TRBD1 (5 bases). The germline CDR1 and CDR2 sequences are SQVTM and ANQGSEA. Trimming stripped 6 bases from V and 5 bases from J, with 16 bases between. CDR3 length: 13 amino acids. CDR3 nucleotide sequence: TGCAGCGTGGCGGACACGGGCGGAACTGAAGCTTTCTTT. Amino acids: CSVADTGGTEAFF.

The genes are TRBV7-2 and TRBJ1-2; weak D call: TRBD1 (5 bases). CDR3 size: 14 residues. Germline lookup yields CDR1 SGHTA and CDR2 FQGNSA. V lost 2 bases to trimming and J lost 3 bases, with 10 bases between them. For the CDR3, the DNA is TGTGCCAGCAGCTTAAGCAGGGAAGACTATGGCTACACCTTC. Residues: CASSLSREDYGYTF.

The rearrangement links TRBV2 to TRBJ2-2; 9 nucleotides agree with TRBD2. The CDR3 runs to 17 residues. Germline CDR1 reads SNHLY; CDR2 reads FYNNEI. After removal of 2 bases from V and 4 bases from J, the junction contained 8 bases not matched to a gene. The CDR3 DNA reads TGTGCCAGCAGTGAACAGGCCCTGACTAGCGGCACCGGGGAGCTGTTTTTT. It codes for CASSEQALTSGTGELFF.